Each of the 28 T cell receptor beta chains below was sequenced from the same sample in a study of blood T cell repertoires in COVID-19. Clones were read by immunoSEQ multiplex PCR, and TCRdb kept only the in-frame ones, dropping some. There are hundreds of thousands of clones in the sample; 88% occur only once, and around 1.5% lies in the top ten. The sequencing input was peripheral blood. The origin of the receptors is a man older than 75 with acute or convalescent COVID-19.

This clone was counted only a few times. The gene calls are TRBV14 and TRBJ2-2; 8 nucleotides match TRBD1. Germline CDR1 reads SGHDN; CDR2 reads FVKESK. The J segment lost 0 bases and the V segment lost 3 bases, leaving 12 bases of the junction unmatched. The CDR3 totals 19 residues. The CDR3 sequence: CASSHKIAGGLANTGELFF. CDR3 coding DNA: TGTGCCAGCAGCCATAAGATTGCAGGGGGCCTTGCGAACACCGGGGAGCTGTTTTTT.

The rearrangement uses TRBV29-1 and TRBJ1-1, with 9 nucleotides matching TRBD1. Germline lookup yields CDR1 SQVTM and CDR2 ANQGSEA. The CDR3 extends over 13 amino acids. V lost 3 bases to trimming and J lost 7 bases; unmatched junction nucleotides: 6. The CDR3 loop reads CSVERTGEGEAFF. The DNA for the CDR3 is TGCAGCGTTGAGCGGACAGGGGAAGGTGAAGCTTTCTTT.

This chain joins TRBV19 and TRBJ1-4, with 10 bases identical to TRBD1. This CDR3 has 15 residues. With V trimmed by 4 bases and J by 8 bases, 7 bases remained unmatched. Germline CDR1 LNHDA, CDR2 SQIVND (reference sequence). This CDR3 is CASSTRQGAKEKLFF. CDR3 DNA: TGTGCCAGTAGTACCCGACAGGGGGCGAAAGAAAAACTGTTTTTT.

The chain couples TRBV7-9 to TRBJ1-6; 7 bases are a match to TRBD1. CDR1 is SEHNR, CDR2 FQNEAQ, per germline (reference sequence). V was pared by 5 bases and J by 10 bases, with 11 bases of the junction left unmatched. This CDR3 contains 15 residues. The CDR3 DNA sequence: TGTGCCAGCAGCAAAAAACAGGGGATCAGGTCACCCCTCCACTTT. Its protein product is CASSKKQGIRSPLHF.

The chain uses TRBV7-3 and TRBJ2-7; the match to TRBD2 covers 9 bases. Trimming removed 0 bases from V and 5 bases from J; junction bases left unmatched: 5. The CDR3 consists of 15 residues. Germline V gene data show CDR1 as SGHTA and CDR2 as FQGTGA. The CDR3 reads CASSLTQGLANEQYF. CDR3 DNA: TGTGCCAGCAGCTTAACGCAGGGACTAGCAAACGAGCAGTACTTC.

The chain recombines TRBV3-1 (or the pseudogene TRBV3-2) with TRBJ1-2; 7 bases are shared with TRBD1. This CDR3 spans 16 amino acids. Looked up from germline, CDR1 is LGHDT and CDR2 is YNNKEL (reference sequence). J lost 2 bases, V lost 2 bases, and 8 bases had no gene match. CDR3 sequence: CASSQKSRQGNYGYTF. As DNA, the CDR3 is TGTGCCAGCAGCCAAAAGTCAAGACAGGGAAACTATGGCTACACCTTC.

The rearrangement joins TRBV10-3 to TRBJ2-1, with 8 nucleotides matching TRBD1. J lost 14 bases, V lost 0 bases, and 6 bases had no gene match. The CDR3 has 13 amino acids. Germline-derived CDR1 and CDR2 are ENHRY and SYGVKD. CDR3 in DNA: TGTGCCATCAGTGAGTCCCCGGGACAGGAGGAGTTCTTC. It codes for CAISESPGQEEFF.

Note on this clone: Compared with germline, one end of the junction differs, possibly owing to a read error. V is TRBV18 and J is TRBJ1-5; TRBD1 is a possible D gene (5 bases). The CDR3 totals 13 residues. Germline V lookup: CDR1 KGHSH, CDR2 LQKENI. The chain's CDR3 is CASSPGLNEPQHF. CDR3 in DNA: TGTGCCAGCTCACCGGGACTCAATGAGCCCCAGCATTTT.

This clone was counted once. The J gene is TRBJ2-2, the V gene TRBV3-1 (or the pseudogene TRBV3-2); 9 bases are a match to TRBD2. CDR1 and CDR2 (germline): LGHDT, YNNKEL (reference sequence). V gave up 5 bases and J gave up 3 bases; unmatched junction bases: 4. This CDR3 region has 15 residues. This CDR3 is CASSLIAGDTGELFF. The DNA for the CDR3 is TGTGCCAGCAGCTTAATAGCGGGAGACACCGGGGAGCTGTTTTTT.

CDR3 coding DNA: TGTGCCAGCAGCTTAGAACTCTTGTATGGCTACACCTTC. Amino acids: CASSLELLYGYTF. The genes are TRBV7-2 and TRBJ1-2; D gene ambiguous. The CDR3 contains 13 residues. The germline V and J ends were trimmed by 1 base and 5 bases, with 8 bases remaining between them. Germline CDR1 SGHTA, CDR2 FQGNSA. Using reference TRBV7-2 and TRBJ1-2 for the parts outside the CDR3, the full variable domain is GAGVSQSPSNKVTEKGKDVELRCDPISGHTALYWYRQSLGQGLEFLIYFQGNSAPDKSGLPSDRFSAERTGGSVSTLTIQRTQQEDSAVYLCASSLELLYGYTFGSGTRLTVV.

The chain employs TRBV27 and TRBJ2-7; possibly TRBD2 for D (6 bases). The CDR3 contains 13 residues. The germline CDR1 and CDR2 sequences are MNHEY and SMNVEV (reference sequence). The V gene lost 8 bases and the J gene lost 0 bases, with 11 bases spanning the gap. The CDR3: CASADGSSYEQYF. In DNA, the CDR3 is TGTGCCAGCGCAGACGGGAGCTCCTACGAGCAGTACTTC.

The chain uses TRBV7-9 and TRBJ2-7, with 9 nucleotides matching TRBD2. From germline, CDR1 is SEHNR and CDR2 FQNEAQ (reference sequence). With V trimmed by 5 bases and J by 5 bases, 10 bases remained unmatched. The CDR3 covers 15 residues. The CDR3 is CASSLRSSGRNEQYF. The DNA for the CDR3 is TGTGCCAGCAGCCTCCGGAGTAGCGGGAGAAACGAGCAGTACTTC.

This chain links TRBV7-9 with TRBJ1-4; perhaps TRBD1 as D (6 bases). This CDR3 is built from 14 residues. The V gene lost 3 bases and the J gene lost 4 bases, with 9 bases spanning the gap. Germline values: CDR1 SEHNR, CDR2 FQNEAQ (reference sequence). CDR3 loop: CASSFGTSNEKLFF. CDR3 bases: TGTGCCAGCAGCTTCGGGACAAGTAATGAAAAACTGTTTTTT.

This clone showed up just a few times. The J gene is TRBJ1-4, the V gene TRBV19; no clear D gene. The length of the CDR3 is 15 residues. Trimming stripped 6 bases from V and 4 bases from J, with 15 bases between. Germline lookup yields CDR1 LNHDA and CDR2 SQIVND (reference sequence). CDR3 loop: CASRPLAEVNEKLFF. CDR3 nucleotide sequence: TGTGCCAGTAGGCCCCTTGCGGAAGTTAATGAAAAACTGTTTTTT.

The J gene is TRBJ1-1, the V gene TRBV5-1; TRBD1 agrees at 8 bases. The CDR3 consists of 16 residues. CDR1 is SGHRS, CDR2 YFSETQ, per germline. V shed 4 bases and J 8 bases; nucleotides not matched to a gene: 16. The CDR3 nucleotides read TGCGCCAGCAGCCCGGGGAGGCAGGGGGCGCGTAAAGAAGCTTTCTTT. Translated: CASSPGRQGARKEAFF.

The J gene is TRBJ1-6, the V gene TRBV7-3; D is unclear. The CDR3 consists of 15 residues. Germline lookup yields CDR1 SGHTA and CDR2 FQGTGA. V lost 0 bases and J 10 bases, leaving 13 bases between the germline ends. The CDR3 coding sequence is TGTGCCAGCAGCTTAACGTCCGACGAGGGCTCACCCCTCCACTTT. This translates into CASSLTSDEGSPLHF.

The chain joins TRBV3-1 (or the pseudogene TRBV3-2) to TRBJ2-7, with a tentative D call TRBD1 (6 bases). Germline V CDR1 and CDR2: LGHDT, YNNKEL (reference sequence). The CDR3 covers 14 residues. Trimming took off 2 bases at V and 2 bases at J, with 10 bases between the two ends. The CDR3 sequence: CASSQRAGAYEQYF. The CDR3 DNA reads TGTGCCAGCAGCCAACGGGCAGGGGCCTACGAGCAGTACTTC.

The V and J genes are TRBV3-1 (or the pseudogene TRBV3-2) and TRBJ2-7; TRBD2 might be the D (5 bases). The ends were cut back, 1 base at V and 3 bases at J, with 10 bases in the middle. The CDR3 loop spans 14 amino acids. Germline-derived CDR1 and CDR2 are LGHDT and YNNKEL (reference sequence). CDR3 nucleotide sequence: TGTGCCAGCAGCCAAGGGAGGTTCCTCTACGAGCAGTACTTC. Encoded protein: CASSQGRFLYEQYF.

This chain joins TRBV29-1 and TRBJ2-7; D is unclear. CDR1 is SQVTM, CDR2 ANQGSEA, per germline. V lost 4 bases to trimming and J lost 3 bases, with 7 bases between them. The CDR3 consists of 11 residues. CDR3 sequence (DNA): TGCAGCGTTGTGGGCAACTACGAGCAGTACTTC. Residues: CSVVGNYEQYF.

On this clone itself: Different DNA sequences within this sample yield the same CDR3. This chain joins TRBV5-1 and TRBJ2-3, with TRBD1 matching over 7 bases. The CDR3 totals 14 residues. Germline CDR1 reads SGHRS; CDR2 reads YFSETQ. Trimming removed 1 base from V and 3 bases from J; junction bases left unmatched: 2. The CDR3 nucleotides are TGCGCCAGCAGCTTGACACAGGGGACAGATACGCAGTATTTT. Translating gives CASSLTQGTDTQYF.

This chain uses TRBV21-1 with TRBJ1-2. TRBV21-1 is shown as a pseudogene. The CDR3 consists of 16 residues. The CDR3 is CASSGGGGKAPYGYTF. The CDR3 nucleotides read TGTGCCAGCAGCGGTGGCGGGGGGAAGGCTCCTTATGGCTACACCTTC.

This rearrangement joins TRBV29-1 to TRBJ2-3; tentative D call: TRBD1 (6 bases). The germline CDR1 and CDR2 sequences are SQVTM and ANQGSEA. V lost 2 bases and J lost 14, with 14 bases in between. The CDR3 spans 11 residues. CDR3 nucleotides: TGCAGCGTTGAACGGGACACCTCCCGGTATTTT. Translating it yields CSVERDTSRYF.

The chain employs TRBV2 and TRBJ2-1, with 11 bases aligning to TRBD2. Trimming cost V 5 bases and J 3 bases; bases outside gene matches: 3. Germline loops: CDR1 SNHLY, CDR2 FYNNEI. This CDR3 is built from 15 residues. CDR3 in amino acids: CASSQTSGNYNEQFF. Here the CDR3 DNA reads TGTGCCAGCAGTCAGACTAGCGGGAACTACAATGAGCAGTTCTTC. The entire variable domain, with the rest obtained from reference TRBV2 and TRBJ2-1, is as follows: EPEVTQTPSHQVTQMGQEVILRCVPISNHLYFYWYRQILGQKVEFLVSFYNNEISEKSEIFDDQFSVERPDGSNFTLKIRSTKLEDSAMYFCASSQTSGNYNEQFFGPGTRLTVL.

The count of this clone is one. The rearrangement links TRBV19 to TRBJ2-1; D might be TRBD1 (6 bases). The CDR3 has 14 amino acids. Germline V gives CDR1 LNHDA, CDR2 SQIVND (reference sequence). Trimming took off 4 bases at V and 8 bases at J, with 15 bases between the two ends. This CDR3 reads CASSRGGVRHEQFF. Written as DNA, the CDR3 is TGTGCCAGTAGTAGAGGGGGAGTCCGCCATGAGCAGTTCTTC.

Notes on this clone: Other DNA sequences in the same sample also yield this CDR3. The gene calls are TRBV29-1 and TRBJ2-6; D may be TRBD1 (6 bases). This CDR3 comprises 13 residues. Germline values: CDR1 SQVTM, CDR2 ANQGSEA. V was trimmed by 7 bases and J by 1 base, leaving 8 bases between them. The CDR3 DNA reads TGCAGCGCACAGGGTTCTGGGGCCAACGTCCTGACTTTC. Its protein product is CSAQGSGANVLTF. Full variable domain (outside the CDR3, taken from reference TRBV29-1 and TRBJ2-6): SAVISQKPSRDICQRGTSLTIQCQVDSQVTMMFWYRQQPGQSLTLIATANQGSEATYESGFVIDKFPISRPNLTFSTLTVSNMSPEDSSIYLCSAQGSGANVLTFGAGSRLTVL.

The rearrangement links TRBV9 to TRBJ2-3; 8 bases are shared with TRBD2. This CDR3 comprises 16 residues. Germline CDR1 reads SGDLS; CDR2 reads YYNGEE. The trim removed 0 bases at V and 1 base at J, leaving 4 bases unmatched. The CDR3 DNA is TGTGCCAGCAGCGTAGGGAGCGGGGGTGGCACAGATACGCAGTATTTT. Translation: CASSVGSGGGTDTQYF. Combining the CDR3 with reference TRBV9 and TRBJ2-3 gives the whole variable domain DSGVTQTPKHLITATGQRVTLRCSPRSGDLSVYWYQQSLDQGLQFLIQYYNGEERAKGNILERFSAQQFPDLHSELNLSSLELGDSALYFCASSVGSGGGTDTQYFGPGTRLTVL.

The chain couples TRBV15 to TRBJ1-4; D gene uncertain. Germline V gene data show CDR1 as LNHNV and CDR2 as YYDKDF (reference sequence). Trimming left V 3 bases short and J 0 bases short, with 8 bases between. The CDR3 loop spans 15 amino acids. The CDR3 region has the DNA TGTGCCACCAGCAGCGGAGTTGCAACTAATGAAAAACTGTTTTTT. Its translation is CATSSGVATNEKLFF.

The rearrangement joins TRBV9 to TRBJ1-1; TRBD1 might be the D (5 bases). This CDR3 contains 14 residues. V lost 3 bases and J 4 bases, leaving 13 bases between the germline ends. Per germline, CDR1 SGDLS and CDR2 YYNGEE. CDR3: CASSATGGGTEAFF. Here the CDR3 DNA reads TGTGCCAGCAGCGCAACGGGGGGGGGCACTGAAGCTTTCTTT.